A selection of T cell receptor beta chains follows, all from one sample in a study of CD4 and CD8 cells across lung adenocarcinoma regions. TCRdb used MiXCR to reprocess the PCR reads, holding one entry per CDR3 protein. Of nearly 4,000 distinct CDR3 sequences listed, roughly half are singletons. The sequenced sample consisted of CD4+ T cells from the margin of a lung tumor. The origin of the receptors is a female donor with lung adenocarcinoma. The CD4 and CD8 labels of this study may be unreliable. The CDR3 runs from the conserved cysteine through the conserved F or W.

v_gene: TRBV6-1; j_gene: TRBJ2-2; CDR3aa: CASSEGGEAGELYF
v_gene: TRBV6-1; j_gene: TRBJ2-5; CDR3aa: CASSEARGNRGLAQETQYF
v_gene: TRBV10-1; j_gene: TRBJ2-1; CDR3aa: CASSEFPPGLAGVDEQFF
v_gene: TRBV5-1; j_gene: TRBJ1-2; CDR3aa: CASSLRTDYGYTF
v_gene: TRBV12-3/TRBV12-4; j_gene: TRBJ2-3; CDR3aa: CASSIEGIGTDTQYF
v_gene: TRBV27; j_gene: TRBJ2-4; CDR3aa: CASTNLGGEGDTQYF
v_gene: TRBV10-2; j_gene: TRBJ2-5; CDR3aa: CASSEDEKEEQYF
v_gene: TRBV10-1; j_gene: TRBJ2-1; CDR3aa: CASSPGRSNEQFF
v_gene: TRBV24-1; j_gene: TRBJ2-5; CDR3aa: CATSDRTSDQETQYF
v_gene: TRBV7-2; j_gene: TRBJ2-1; CDR3aa: CASRPQLGQVEQFF
v_gene: TRBV10-3; j_gene: TRBJ2-1; CDR3aa: CAGGQGSYNEQFF
v_gene: TRBV7-2; j_gene: TRBJ2-1; CDR3aa: CASSSFSGSYNEQFF
v_gene: TRBV6-1; j_gene: TRBJ1-6; CDR3aa: CASSPRDRSNSPLHF
v_gene: TRBV20-1; j_gene: TRBJ2-2; CDR3aa: CSARGFLAGYTGELFF
v_gene: TRBV12-3/TRBV12-4; j_gene: TRBJ2-3; CDR3aa: CAGAIEGIGQETQYF
v_gene: TRBV6-1; j_gene: NA; CDR3aa: CASSTTETQYF
v_gene: TRBV6-2/TRBV6-3; j_gene: TRBJ2-4; CDR3aa: CASSYSNLVPTGGGTKNIQYF
v_gene: TRBV27; j_gene: TRBJ2-5; CDR3aa: CASSLFRGATQTQYF
v_gene: TRBV6-5; j_gene: NA; CDR3aa: CASSFRTSGRDNEQFF
v_gene: TRBV6-5; j_gene: TRBJ2-1; CDR3aa: CASSYSNIGWEETQFF
v_gene: TRBV7-2; j_gene: TRBJ2-7; CDR3aa: CASSSPYEQYF
v_gene: TRBV10-2; j_gene: TRBJ2-1; CDR3aa: CASRMGLAGGSSYNEQFF
v_gene: TRBV6-1; j_gene: NA; CDR3aa: CASSELANDEQYF
v_gene: TRBV6-1; j_gene: TRBJ2-1; CDR3aa: CASRDSTEGWEQFF
v_gene: TRBV6-5; j_gene: TRBJ2-1; CDR3aa: CASSSITSGNNEQFF
v_gene: TRBV6-1; j_gene: TRBJ1-2; CDR3aa: CASSLARTGSGYTF
v_gene: TRBV28; j_gene: TRBJ2-1; CDR3aa: CASSFSGTSGLNEQFF
v_gene: TRBV6-6; j_gene: TRBJ2-1; CDR3aa: CASSYISGRGQEQFF
v_gene: TRBV27; j_gene: TRBJ2-4; CDR3aa: CASTNLGGEGNTQYF
v_gene: TRBV27; j_gene: TRBJ2-1; CDR3aa: CASSLSEDNEQFF
v_gene: TRBV6-1; j_gene: NA; CDR3aa: CASSEVIISSRVKDEQYF
v_gene: TRBV7-7; j_gene: TRBJ2-1; CDR3aa: CASSFSGDNEQFF
v_gene: TRBV6-1; j_gene: TRBJ2-4; CDR3aa: CASSPRTVAKNIQYF
v_gene: TRBV10-2; j_gene: NA; CDR3aa: CASIAGTEQGTQYF
v_gene: TRBV12-3/TRBV12-4; j_gene: TRBJ1-4; CDR3aa: CASSHGINLAGNEKLFF
v_gene: TRBV28; j_gene: TRBJ2-5; CDR3aa: CASSPVWGQETQYF
v_gene: TRBV4-1; j_gene: TRBJ1-5; CDR3aa: CASSHLDQGNQPQHF
v_gene: TRBV27; j_gene: TRBJ2-1; CDR3aa: CASSPGTDNEQFF
v_gene: TRBV7-2; j_gene: NA; CDR3aa: CATALNRLAGVSTQYF
v_gene: TRBV10-3; j_gene: TRBJ2-2; CDR3aa: CATWTDPGELFF
v_gene: TRBV6-1; j_gene: TRBJ1-5; CDR3aa: CASSENRGTLQPQHF
v_gene: TRBV7-2; j_gene: TRBJ2-1; CDR3aa: CASSLLGRDYNEQFF